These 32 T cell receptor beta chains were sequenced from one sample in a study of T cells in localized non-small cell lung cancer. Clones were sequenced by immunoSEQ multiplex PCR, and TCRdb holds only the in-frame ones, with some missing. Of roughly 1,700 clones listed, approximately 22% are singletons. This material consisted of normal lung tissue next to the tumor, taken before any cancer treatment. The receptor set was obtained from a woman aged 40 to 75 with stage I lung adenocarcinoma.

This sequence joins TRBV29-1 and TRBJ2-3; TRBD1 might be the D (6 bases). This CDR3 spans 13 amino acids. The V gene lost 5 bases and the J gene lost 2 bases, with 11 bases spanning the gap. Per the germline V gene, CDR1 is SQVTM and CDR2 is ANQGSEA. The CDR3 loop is CSVPLGHTDTQYF. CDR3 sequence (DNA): TGCAGCGTTCCCCTGGGACACACAGATACGCAGTATTTT.

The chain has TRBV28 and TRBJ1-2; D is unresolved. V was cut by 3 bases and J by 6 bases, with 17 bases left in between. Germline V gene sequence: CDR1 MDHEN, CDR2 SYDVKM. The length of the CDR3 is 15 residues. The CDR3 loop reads CASSFFEEILDGYTF. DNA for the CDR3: TGTGCCAGCAGTTTTTTTGAAGAGATTTTGGATGGCTACACCTTC.

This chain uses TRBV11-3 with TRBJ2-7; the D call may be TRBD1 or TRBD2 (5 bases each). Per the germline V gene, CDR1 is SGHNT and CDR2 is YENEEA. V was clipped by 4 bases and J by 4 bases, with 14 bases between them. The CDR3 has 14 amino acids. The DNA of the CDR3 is TGTGCCAGCAGCTCACCCCGGGGCAGTTACGAGCAGTACTTC. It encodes CASSSPRGSYEQYF.

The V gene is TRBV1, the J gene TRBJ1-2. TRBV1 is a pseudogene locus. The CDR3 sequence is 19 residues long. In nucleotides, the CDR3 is TGCGCCAGCAGCCAAGGACGCGGGACCACTCTATCGGGGAACTATGGCTACACCTTC. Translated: CASSQGRGTTLSGNYGYTF.

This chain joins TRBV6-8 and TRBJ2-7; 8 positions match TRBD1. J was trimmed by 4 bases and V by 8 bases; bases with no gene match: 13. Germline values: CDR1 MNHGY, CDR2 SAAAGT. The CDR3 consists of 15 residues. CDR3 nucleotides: TGTGCCAGCCACACTAGGGCAGGGGGCTATTACGAGCAGTACTTC. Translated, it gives CASHTRAGGYYEQYF.

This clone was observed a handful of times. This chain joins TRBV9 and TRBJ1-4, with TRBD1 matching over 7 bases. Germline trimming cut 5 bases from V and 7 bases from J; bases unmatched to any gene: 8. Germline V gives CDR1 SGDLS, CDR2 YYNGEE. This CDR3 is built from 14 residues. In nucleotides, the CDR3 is TGTGCCAGCAGTGAAGGACAGGCGGGTGAAAAACTGTTTTTT. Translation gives CASSEGQAGEKLFF.

The chain's CDR3 is CSAELARGSASNTEAFF. DNA of the CDR3: TGCAGCGCTGAGTTGGCCAGGGGGTCAGCTTCGAACACTGAAGCTTTCTTT. The chain is built from TRBV29-1 and TRBJ1-1, with 7 bases fitting TRBD1. This CDR3 spans 17 amino acids. Per germline, CDR1 SQVTM and CDR2 ANQGSEA. V lost 7 bases and J lost 1; bases outside the gene matches: 18.

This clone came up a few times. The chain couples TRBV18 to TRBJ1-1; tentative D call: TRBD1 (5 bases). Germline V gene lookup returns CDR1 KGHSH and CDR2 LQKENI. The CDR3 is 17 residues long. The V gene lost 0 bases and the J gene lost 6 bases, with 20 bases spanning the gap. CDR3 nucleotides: TGTGCCAGCTCACCACCCTTCGGGATTACGGGACCTGCTGAAGCTTTCTTT. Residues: CASSPPFGITGPAEAFF.

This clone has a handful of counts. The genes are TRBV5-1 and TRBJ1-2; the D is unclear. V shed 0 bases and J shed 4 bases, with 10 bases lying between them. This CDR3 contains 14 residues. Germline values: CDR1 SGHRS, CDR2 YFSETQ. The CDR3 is CASSLASPTYGYTF. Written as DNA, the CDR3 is TGCGCCAGCAGCTTGGCGAGCCCAACCTATGGCTACACCTTC.

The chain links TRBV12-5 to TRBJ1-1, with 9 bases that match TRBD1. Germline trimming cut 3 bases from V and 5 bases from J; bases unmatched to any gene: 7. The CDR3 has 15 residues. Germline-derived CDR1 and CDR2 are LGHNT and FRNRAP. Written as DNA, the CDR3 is TGTGCTAGTGGTTTACCACAGGGGGCTTGGACTGAAGCTTTCTTT. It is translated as CASGLPQGAWTEAFF.

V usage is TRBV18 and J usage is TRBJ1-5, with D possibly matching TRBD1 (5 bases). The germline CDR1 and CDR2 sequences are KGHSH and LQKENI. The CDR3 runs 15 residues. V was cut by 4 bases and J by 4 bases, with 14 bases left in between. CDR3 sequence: CASSRLFGGNQPQHF. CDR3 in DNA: TGTGCCAGCTCACGACTCTTTGGGGGGAATCAGCCCCAGCATTTT.

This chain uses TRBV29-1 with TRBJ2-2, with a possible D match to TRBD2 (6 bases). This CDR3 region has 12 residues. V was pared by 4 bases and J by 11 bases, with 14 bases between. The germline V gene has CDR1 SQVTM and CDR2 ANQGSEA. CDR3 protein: CSVGTTSDELFF. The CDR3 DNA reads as TGCAGCGTTGGGACTACCTCCGACGAGCTGTTTTTT.

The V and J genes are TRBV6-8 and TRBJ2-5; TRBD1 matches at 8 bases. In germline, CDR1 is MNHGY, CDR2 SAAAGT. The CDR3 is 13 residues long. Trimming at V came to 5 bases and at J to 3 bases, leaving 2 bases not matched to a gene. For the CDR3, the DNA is TGTGCCAGCAGTATACAGGGGGAAGAGACCCAGTACTTC. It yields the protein CASSIQGEETQYF.

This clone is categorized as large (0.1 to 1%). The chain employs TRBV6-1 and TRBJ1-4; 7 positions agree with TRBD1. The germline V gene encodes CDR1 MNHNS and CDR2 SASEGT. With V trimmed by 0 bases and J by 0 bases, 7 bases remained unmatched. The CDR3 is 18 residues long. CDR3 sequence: CASSEALTGSATNEKLFF. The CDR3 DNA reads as TGTGCCAGCAGTGAAGCACTGACAGGGAGTGCAACTAATGAAAAACTGTTTTTT.

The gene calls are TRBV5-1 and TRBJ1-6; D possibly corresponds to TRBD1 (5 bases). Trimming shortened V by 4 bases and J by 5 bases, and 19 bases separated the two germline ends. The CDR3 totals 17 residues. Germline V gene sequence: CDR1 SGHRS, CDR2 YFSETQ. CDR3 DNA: TGCGCCAGCAGCCCCGCCGTGATCGGGGACGATAATTCACCCCTCCACTTT. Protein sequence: CASSPAVIGDDNSPLHF.

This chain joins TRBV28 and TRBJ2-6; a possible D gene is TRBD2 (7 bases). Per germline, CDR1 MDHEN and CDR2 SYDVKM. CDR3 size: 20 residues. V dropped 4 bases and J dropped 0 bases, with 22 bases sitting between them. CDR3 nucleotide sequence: TGTGCCAGCAGTTCACTTGGGGGGGGCCAGACTCTCTCTGGGGCCAACGTCCTGACTTTC. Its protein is CASSSLGGGQTLSGANVLTF.

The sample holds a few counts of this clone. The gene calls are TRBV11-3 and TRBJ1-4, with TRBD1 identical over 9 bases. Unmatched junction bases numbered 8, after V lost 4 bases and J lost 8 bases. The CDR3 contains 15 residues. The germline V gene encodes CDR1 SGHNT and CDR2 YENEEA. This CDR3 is CASSWRQGVGEKLFF. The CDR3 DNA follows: TGTGCCAGCAGCTGGCGACAGGGGGTAGGCGAAAAACTGTTTTTT.

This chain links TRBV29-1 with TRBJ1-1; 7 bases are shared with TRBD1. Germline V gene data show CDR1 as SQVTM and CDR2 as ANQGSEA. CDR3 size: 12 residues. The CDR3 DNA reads TGCACCTGGGGACAGCCGAACACTGAAGCTTTCTTT. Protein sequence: CTWGQPNTEAFF. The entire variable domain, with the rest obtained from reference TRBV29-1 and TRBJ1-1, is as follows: SAVISQKPSRDICQRGTSLTIQCQVDSQVTMMFWYRQQPGQSLTLIATANQGSEATYESGFVIDKFPISRPNLTFSTLTVSNMSPEDSSIYLCTWGQPNTEAFFGQGTRLTVV.

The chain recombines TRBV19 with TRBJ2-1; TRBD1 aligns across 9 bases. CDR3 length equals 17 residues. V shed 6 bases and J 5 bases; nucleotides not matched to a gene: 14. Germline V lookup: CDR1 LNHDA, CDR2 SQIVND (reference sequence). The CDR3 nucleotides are TGTGCCAGTAGCCCACCACCGACAGGGGGGAGGAACAATGAGCAGTTCTTC. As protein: CASSPPPTGGRNNEQFF.

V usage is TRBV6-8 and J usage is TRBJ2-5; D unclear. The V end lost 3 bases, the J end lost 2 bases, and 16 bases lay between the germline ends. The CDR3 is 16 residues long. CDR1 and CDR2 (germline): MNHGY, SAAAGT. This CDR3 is CASSYWVAGQQETQYF. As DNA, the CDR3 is TGTGCCAGCAGTTATTGGGTAGCTGGCCAACAAGAGACCCAGTACTTC.

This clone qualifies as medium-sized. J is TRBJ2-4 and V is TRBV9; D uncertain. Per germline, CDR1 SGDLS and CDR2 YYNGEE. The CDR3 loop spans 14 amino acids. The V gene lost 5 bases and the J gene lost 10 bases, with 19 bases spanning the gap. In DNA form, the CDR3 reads TGTGCCAGCAGTGAAGCGCTTCCCGGACCAATTCAGTACTTC. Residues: CASSEALPGPIQYF.

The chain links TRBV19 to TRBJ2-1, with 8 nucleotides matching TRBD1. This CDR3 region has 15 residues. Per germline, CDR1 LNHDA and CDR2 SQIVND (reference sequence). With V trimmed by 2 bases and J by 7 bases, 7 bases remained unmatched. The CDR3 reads CASSIQDRVMNEQFF. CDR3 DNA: TGTGCCAGTAGTATACAGGACAGGGTTATGAATGAGCAGTTCTTC.

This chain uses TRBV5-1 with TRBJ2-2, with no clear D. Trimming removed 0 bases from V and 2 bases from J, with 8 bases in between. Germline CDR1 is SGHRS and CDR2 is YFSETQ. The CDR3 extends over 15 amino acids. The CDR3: CASSLAAGNTGELFF. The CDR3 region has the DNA TGCGCCAGCAGCTTGGCCGCAGGAAACACCGGGGAGCTGTTTTTT.

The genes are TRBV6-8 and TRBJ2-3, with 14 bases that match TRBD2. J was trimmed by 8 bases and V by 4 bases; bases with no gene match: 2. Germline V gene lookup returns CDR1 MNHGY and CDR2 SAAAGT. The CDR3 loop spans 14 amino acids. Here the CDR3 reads CASSLTSGGVTQYF. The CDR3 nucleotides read TGTGCCAGCAGTTTGACTAGCGGGGGGGTTACGCAGTATTTT.

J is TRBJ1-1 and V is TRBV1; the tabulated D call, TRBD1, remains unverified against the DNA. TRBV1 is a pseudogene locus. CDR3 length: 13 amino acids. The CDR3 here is CASSQDRTGKAFF. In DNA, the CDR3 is TGCGCCAGCAGCCAAGATCGGACAGGGAAAGCTTTCTTT.

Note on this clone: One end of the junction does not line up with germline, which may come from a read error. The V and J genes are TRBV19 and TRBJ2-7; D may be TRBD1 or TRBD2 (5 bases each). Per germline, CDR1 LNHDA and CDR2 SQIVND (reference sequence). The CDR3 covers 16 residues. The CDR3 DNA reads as TGTGCCAGTAGTATAGAAAAGCTGGGACGGCCGTTTTTTATGGACTTC. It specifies CASSIEKLGRPFFMDF.

CDR3 in DNA: TGTGCCAGCAGCTTAAATCAGGCCAATGAGCAGTTCTTC. Its translation is CASSLNQANEQFF. The gene calls are TRBV7-4 and TRBJ2-1, with unresolved D. Trimming took 2 bases from V and 6 from J, leaving 8 bases between them. CDR3 length: 13 residues. CDR1 is SGHVT and CDR2 is SQSDAQ in the germline V gene.

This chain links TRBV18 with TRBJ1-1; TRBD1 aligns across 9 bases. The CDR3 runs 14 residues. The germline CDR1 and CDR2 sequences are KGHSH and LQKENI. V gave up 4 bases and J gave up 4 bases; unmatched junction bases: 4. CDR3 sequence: CASSQQGAGTEAFF. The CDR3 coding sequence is TGTGCCAGCTCACAACAGGGGGCCGGCACTGAAGCTTTCTTT.

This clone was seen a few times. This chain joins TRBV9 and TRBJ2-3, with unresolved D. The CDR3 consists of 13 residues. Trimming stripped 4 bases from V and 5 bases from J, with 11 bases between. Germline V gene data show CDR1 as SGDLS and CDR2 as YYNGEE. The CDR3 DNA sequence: TGTGCCAGCAGCTCCAGACCCGAAGATACGCAGTATTTT. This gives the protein CASSSRPEDTQYF.

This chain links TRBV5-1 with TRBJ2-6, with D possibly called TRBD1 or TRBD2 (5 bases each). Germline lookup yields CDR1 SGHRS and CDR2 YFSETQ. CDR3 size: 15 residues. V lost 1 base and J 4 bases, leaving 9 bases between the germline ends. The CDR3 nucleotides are TGCGCCAGCAGCTTGCAAGGGACCGGGGCCAACGTCCTGACTTTC. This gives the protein CASSLQGTGANVLTF.

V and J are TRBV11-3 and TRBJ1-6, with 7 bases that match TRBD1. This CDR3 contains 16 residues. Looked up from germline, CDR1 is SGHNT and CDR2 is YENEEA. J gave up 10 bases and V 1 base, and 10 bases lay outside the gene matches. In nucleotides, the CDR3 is TGTGCCAGCAGCTTAGTGAGTAGGGGGCGCGGATCACCCCTCCACTTT. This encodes CASSLVSRGRGSPLHF.

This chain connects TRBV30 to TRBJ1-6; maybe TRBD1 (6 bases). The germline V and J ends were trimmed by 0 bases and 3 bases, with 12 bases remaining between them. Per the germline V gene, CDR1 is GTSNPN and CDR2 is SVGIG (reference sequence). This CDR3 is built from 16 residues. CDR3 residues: CAWSVGQLIYNSPLHF. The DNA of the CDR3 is TGTGCCTGGAGTGTCGGACAGCTGATCTATAATTCACCCCTCCACTTT.